The 17 T cell receptor beta chains below were found in one sample sequenced in a study of a mutant IDH1 vaccine in newly diagnosed glioma. Stated time point: week 5, during vaccination. Topical imiquimod was applied with each vaccine dose, which held 300 ug of mutant IDH1 20-mer peptide. These receptors have no identified antigens. The assay was immunoSEQ multiplex PCR, and TCRdb's table has in-frame clones only and misses some. The data show tens of thousands of clones, 75% to 95% seen once. Sequencing was performed on PBMCs, taken from a glioma patient whose treatment included an IDH1 peptide vaccine. These receptors were obtained from a woman aged 45-60 years with glioma.

In regard to this clone: The CDR3 carries no conserved terminal phenylalanine or tryptophan, so it likely arises from a read error. The chain joins TRBV29-1 to TRBJ1-2; 11 bases are a match to TRBD1. CDR1 and CDR2 (germline): SQVTM, ANQGSEA. Trimming at V came to 6 bases and at J to 7 bases, leaving 4 bases not matched to a gene. CDR3 length: 12 amino acids. CDR3 sequence (DNA): TGCAGCGTCGTAGGGACAGGGGGTGGCTACACCCTC. As protein: CSVVGTGGGYTL.

V usage is TRBV30 and J usage is TRBJ2-5; no reliable D call. This CDR3 region has 13 residues. V was pared by 0 bases and J by 1 base, with 6 bases between. CDR1 and CDR2 (germline): GTSNPN, SVGIG (reference sequence). The CDR3 DNA reads as TGTGCCTGGAGTGTAGGCTTCCAAGAGACCCAGTACTTC. Its translation: CAWSVGFQETQYF.

The V call is TRBV7-9, the J call TRBJ1-2; tentative D call: TRBD1 (5 bases). The CDR3 consists of 15 residues. Germline V gives CDR1 SEHNR, CDR2 FQNEAQ (reference sequence). V lost 4 bases, J lost 2 bases, and 14 bases lay in between. CDR3 nucleotide sequence: TGTGCCAGCAGCTCCCAGGGTATCCAGAACTATGGCTACACCTTC. Translation: CASSSQGIQNYGYTF.

The V call is TRBV7-3, the J call TRBJ1-1; possibly TRBD1 for D (6 bases). V was pared by 5 bases and J by 2 bases, with 18 bases between. The CDR3 length is 16 residues. Germline CDR1 reads SGHTA; CDR2 reads FQGTGA. CDR3 protein: CASSPGQPNTNTEAFF. The CDR3 DNA is TGTGCCAGCAGCCCTGGACAGCCCAATACTAACACTGAAGCTTTCTTT.

This sequence joins TRBV10-3 and TRBJ2-1; 9 bases agree with TRBD1. The V gene's germline CDR1 is ENHRY and CDR2 SYGVKD. V trimming: 9 bases; J trimming: 2 bases; junction bases outside the gene matches: 2. This CDR3 has 13 residues. CDR3: CAIGQGTYNEQFF. CDR3 bases: TGTGCCATAGGACAGGGGACCTACAATGAGCAGTTCTTC.

The chain joins TRBV19 to TRBJ1-5, with 7 bases aligning to TRBD1. This CDR3 spans 14 amino acids. Unmatched junction bases numbered 7, after V lost 5 bases and J lost 6 bases. Germline CDR1 LNHDA, CDR2 SQIVND (reference sequence). The CDR3 is CASSVTGAGQPQHF. CDR3 nucleotide sequence: TGTGCCAGTAGTGTTACAGGGGCAGGTCAGCCCCAGCATTTT.

The V gene is TRBV7-8, the J gene TRBJ2-1; 7 nucleotides agree with TRBD2. Per germline, CDR1 SGHVS and CDR2 FQNEAQ. V gave up 7 bases and J gave up 2 bases; unmatched junction bases: 8. The CDR3 runs to 15 residues. CDR3 bases: TGTGCCAGCACCGTAGCGGGTAATACCTACAATGAGCAGTTCTTC. Translation: CASTVAGNTYNEQFF.

A single count supports this clone. V gene TRBV10-3 combines with J gene TRBJ1-2, with unresolved D. Germline values: CDR1 ENHRY, CDR2 SYGVKD. The CDR3 runs to 14 residues. V shed 6 bases and J shed 8 bases, with 19 bases lying between them. The CDR3 DNA reads as TGTGCCATCAGAGAAAGAGTGTTCGAGGGAGGCTACACCTTC. It is translated as CAIRERVFEGGYTF.

CDR3 DNA: TGTGCCAGCAGTTTAAGCGGGAGATCTTACGAGCAGTACTTC. This codes for CASSLSGRSYEQYF. J is TRBJ2-7 and V is TRBV6-1, with 8 bases fitting TRBD2. Germline V gives CDR1 MNHNS, CDR2 SASEGT. The CDR3 is 14 residues long. With 5 bases clipped from V and 4 bases from J, the junction kept 7 bases outside the gene matches.

The chain has TRBV27 and TRBJ2-1; 7 positions match TRBD1. Trimming removed 5 bases from V and 6 bases from J; junction bases left unmatched: 16. The CDR3 is 17 amino acids. Germline-derived CDR1 and CDR2 are MNHEY and SMNVEV (reference sequence). The CDR3 DNA reads TGTGCCAGCAGTCACTACCGGGTCAGATCAGGGGGCAATGAGCAGTTCTTC. This sequence encodes CASSHYRVRSGGNEQFF.

This chain joins TRBV10-3 and TRBJ2-1; 7 bases match TRBD1. This CDR3 has 14 amino acids. Trimming removed 5 bases from V and 8 bases from J; junction bases left unmatched: 9. Per the germline V gene, CDR1 is ENHRY and CDR2 is SYGVKD. The CDR3, as DNA: TGTGCCATCAGTACGGCACAGGGGATGTATGAGCAGTTCTTC. Translating it yields CAISTAQGMYEQFF.

The chain recombines TRBV19 with TRBJ2-2; D might be TRBD1 or TRBD2, each matching 5 bases. Trimming shortened V by 10 bases and J by 0 bases, and 15 bases separated the two germline ends. This CDR3 contains 15 residues. Germline V gives CDR1 LNHDA, CDR2 SQIVND (reference sequence). As DNA, the CDR3 is TGTGCCACCAGGGAGCTTCGGACGAACACCGGGGAGCTGTTTTTT. Translated: CATRELRTNTGELFF.

The chain combines TRBV28 with TRBJ2-7, with D perhaps TRBD2 (6 bases). Per germline, CDR1 MDHEN and CDR2 SYDVKM. This CDR3 spans 15 amino acids. Trimming left V 6 bases short and J 7 bases short, with 22 bases between. The CDR3 loop reads CASRTREMGLGEQYF. As DNA, the CDR3 is TGTGCCAGCAGGACTAGGGAAATGGGTCTAGGAGAGCAGTACTTC.

The chain carries TRBV27 and TRBJ2-1; D ambiguous. CDR3 size: 14 residues. V was pared by 3 bases and J by 0 bases, with 6 bases between. Germline loops: CDR1 MNHEY, CDR2 SMNVEV (reference sequence). In DNA, the CDR3 is TGTGCCAGCAGTTTGAGGCCCTCCTACAATGAGCAGTTCTTC. Translation: CASSLRPSYNEQFF.

This clone has only one observation. The chain links TRBV11-2 to TRBJ1-1, with D perhaps TRBD1 (5 bases). V was trimmed by 2 bases and J by 3 bases, leaving 16 bases between them. The germline gives CDR1 SGHAT, CDR2 FQNNGV. The CDR3 runs 16 residues. The CDR3 spells CASSLSRALGDTEAFF. The CDR3 region has the DNA TGTGCCAGCAGCTTAAGCAGGGCCCTTGGGGACACTGAAGCTTTCTTT.

The chain uses TRBV28 and TRBJ2-5; D remains unclear. Trimming removed 7 bases from V and 3 bases from J, with 15 bases in between. This CDR3 has 14 residues. Per germline, CDR1 MDHEN and CDR2 SYDVKM. The CDR3 nucleotides read TGTGCCAGCACATCCGGAGACCTTAAAGAGACCCAGTACTTC. Protein: CASTSGDLKETQYF.

This clone showed up just once. This chain links TRBV7-3 with TRBJ2-3; 9 nucleotides line up with TRBD1. V dropped 5 bases and J dropped 0; count of bases not matched to a gene: 15. The CDR3 is made up of 19 amino acids. Germline values: CDR1 SGHTA, CDR2 FQGTGA. In DNA form, the CDR3 reads TGTGCCAGCAGCAAAGGGGGACAGGGAAGCGACCCTAGCACAGATACGCAGTATTTT. It yields the protein CASSKGGQGSDPSTDTQYF.